Given below is one T cell receptor (beta chain) in context. Its antigen remains unidentified. No much larger clone is present one base from it, and per-base qualities are unavailable. The library was produced with the immunoSEQ multiplex PCR assay. A mixture of 60 forward primers for TCR Vbeta segments and 13 reverse primers for TCR Jbeta segments was used in the multiplex PCR. Amplification of the CDR3 region of rearranged TCR beta genes was performed with a multiplex PCR assay on genomic DNA. Amplified TCR beta libraries were sequenced as 87-base-pair reads on the Illumina HiSeq System. Per the source publication's procedure: A later analysis tallied 80 million to 95 million unique TCR beta chains across the 666 repertoires, and about 12 million of those chains were shared by two or more donors. A nearest-neighbor algorithm error-corrected the raw reads and collapsed the reads into unique sequences, merging closely related sequences to remove PCR and sequencing errors. V, D and J gene segments were assigned by aligning CDR3 sequences to IMGT reference sequences. Each retained sequence needed at least a six-nucleotide match to both a V gene segment and a J gene segment. A rearrangement counted as productive if the CDR3 had no stop codons and remained in frame with V and J, and every other rearrangement counted as non-productive. Following IMGT convention, CDR3 was defined as the stretch from the second conserved V-encoded cysteine up to the conserved J-encoded phenylalanine. The earlier analysis of about 570 of the donors excluded any sequence lacking an unambiguous match to a single V gene segment. In an earlier analysis of around 600 of the donors, V segments were called functional above 56.7% productive rearrangements and were called segregating when the between-donor standard deviation exceeded 5%. A statistical classification framework was developed to diagnose cytomegalovirus status using the catalog of TCR beta chain sequences. In a later analysis, TCR nucleotide sequences were compared against IMGT/GENE-DB human TR gene sequences so that V and J genes could be assigned. A later analysis assigned CDR3 sequences and most-parsimonious VDJ recombination scenarios with the TCRdist pipeline. A later analysis defined each TCR beta chain by its CDR3 amino acid sequence plus V-gene family, and excluded reads lacking a unique V-gene family. A later analysis removed roughly 590 highly shared, low-generation-probability nucleotide sequences to deal with suspected cross-contamination and a sequencing artifact. In a later analysis, a clonal expansion index for each public chain was calculated from normalized within-repertoire ranks of inferred template counts. Generation probabilities in a later analysis came from a VDJ recombination model fitted to out-of-frame rearrangements, and those results were checked against IGoR. In a later analysis, hypergeometric tests were used to score TCR-TCR, TCR-HLA and TCR-CMV co-occurrence, with a repertoire-size bias correction applied to TCR pairs. To estimate false discovery rates, a later analysis permuted the HLA or CMV assignments 20 times. A later analysis grouped co-occurring TCRs with DBSCAN, adding TCRdist sequence similarity when clustering within HLA-allele-positive subsets. For co-occurrence clustering, repertoires with fewer than 30,000 or more than 120,000 public chains were excluded, along with about five repertoires with anomalous nucleotide sharing. The clones in this table, taken by TCRdb from immuneACCESS, are in-frame only. Not every clone is retained; where verified, under half of the shortfall comes from an unresolved V gene, and the cause of the rest is unknown. That table supplies the V and J calls and clone size; D and trimming were determined from the DNA. The sample yields roughly 120,000 clones; 70% to 85% were counted once. The biggest ten clones account for roughly 6% of the sample.

This record belongs to a study of cytomegalovirus exposure and HLA in healthy donors (dated by TCRdb to 2016 to 2017). In the study overall: An earlier analysis of roughly 500 of the donors reported approximately 270 Gb of sequence data and some 120 million unique TCR beta sequences from about 179 million T cells. Roughly 300 gigabases of sequencing data and some 85 million unique TCR sequences were included in an early release covering 500 to 750 HLA-typed donors. Of the 300 to 400 genotyped donors, approximately 83% fell in the genetic ancestry cluster associated with self-reported Caucasian donors. The study was designed to test whether signatures of past pathogen exposure could be identified by cataloging public T cell receptors. The T cell repertoires of several hundred subjects were profiled by immunosequencing and related to cytomegalovirus serostatus. A separate validation cohort of approximately 120 different subjects was used in addition to the approximately 700-subject first cohort. To predict cytomegalovirus infection status, the study brought together high-throughput TCR immunosequencing, statistical association of individual TCRs with disease status, and machine learning. To study patterns of TCR occurrence, a later analysis re-analyzed previously published TCR beta repertoires from around 660 donors and added high-resolution HLA genotyping. Rather than drawing on any new phenotypic data, the later analysis identified candidate immune exposures from TCR beta sequences and the way those sequences occurred across donors. An earlier analysis of 587 of the donors applied high-throughput TCR beta sequencing to assess whether each TCR beta V gene segment acted as functional or pseudogenic. Donor age, sex, ethnicity and CMV serostatus were compiled alongside the repertoire data. In a later genetic analysis, genome-wide SNP genotypes for about 65% of the 666 donors were used, and that subset was treated as a discovery cohort. All discovery cohort repertoires had been generated on a single sequencing platform. HLA typing covered class I and class II loci at four-digit resolution. The number of donors typed differed by locus, with about 629-630 for A, B, C, DRB1 and DQB1, roughly 520 for DQA1, under 610 for DPA1, and some 470 for DPB1. Roughly 5 DR-DQ haplotypes were handled as single units for association and clustering, since linkage in the cohort was strong. Across approximately 400 genotyped donors of the cohort, an average of about 240,000 unique TCR beta nucleotide sequences per donor were sequenced, and about a sixth of those sequences were non-productive.

Study-wide conclusions, independent of this receptor: Presence/absence analyses assumed roughly uniform sequencing depth across donors, an assumption that may not hold. Compared with the roughly 670-donor mean, donors in an Asian-associated ancestry cluster had fewer N-insertions in productive TCRs, according to a later genetic analysis. In a later analysis, 16,951 TCR beta sequences were associated with specific HLA alleles at a false discovery rate of 0.05. Because HLA typing was unavailable for some donors at each locus, only the typed subset was used in association tests. A later genetic analysis associated a missense DCLRE1C variant with V-gene and J-gene trimming of TCR beta chains, and an independent cohort replicated the association. According to a later analysis, TCR association rates differed among HLA loci, with DRB1 alleles showing the most associated TCRs and HLA-C alleles showing the fewest. The authors suggested that the approach could potentially be generalized to other disease states and immunological phenotypes. Strong co-occurrence of HLA alleles, especially DR and DQ, made assigning TCR associations to individual alleles difficult. The sequencing pipeline was judged likely to have produced a cluster of highly shared sequence variants as a technical artifact. In an earlier analysis of about 540 of the donors, most TCR beta V segments were observed in productive rearrangements about 87% or about 30% of the time, broadly matching IMGT annotations. In vitro tests confirmed that a few of the cytomegalovirus-associated TCR beta chains recognize cytomegalovirus antigens. In this cohort, only TCR beta chains were sequenced, and detectable features were limited by the absence of alpha or paired-chain data. While some public TCRs were present in many individuals, most TCR sequences turned up only very rarely across donors. In a later analysis, HLA-associated TCR beta chains were found to be more clonally expanded and to have lower generation probabilities than equally common non-associated chains. A further reported finding was that TCR beta sequences accurately predicted the HLA-A and HLA-B alleles for most subjects in the first cohort. A later analysis found that most CMV-associated TCR beta chains appeared HLA-restricted, with HLA associations seemingly driven largely by CMV exposure. The 87-base-pair reads could not distinguish some IMGT-functional V segments, including TRBV6-2 and TRBV6-3, so those segments were excluded. Because counts were too low, roughly 17 rarely observed V segments, including chromosome 9 orphons, were left out of the earlier analysis of 587 of the donors. Cytomegalovirus status was reported to be diagnosed by the classifier with high specificity and sensitivity in both the original and validation cohorts. Correlated functional status among segregating V segments might reflect linkage disequilibrium, but an unknown experimental factor could not be ruled out. A later analysis reported that several top co-occurrence clusters appeared linked to parvovirus B19, influenza, CMV and Epstein-Barr virus. Immune exposure information for the cohort was limited to CMV serostatus. The study listed 150 to 200 TCR beta chains as associated with cytomegalovirus.

The cohort comprised some 730 healthy bone marrow donors. At the time of sampling, every cohort member was nominally healthy, though immune exposures that went unrecorded were likely present. The donor was CMV seropositive and was included in the group of some 290 seropositive cohort members. A peripheral blood sample was provided by each donor, and peripheral blood mononuclear cells were used for TCR beta sequencing. The Qiagen DNeasy Blood Extraction Kit was used to extract genomic DNA from the blood cell samples. In the germline V gene, CDR1 corresponds to SGHTA and CDR2 to FQGTGA. Its CDR3 holds 16 amino acids, cysteine through phenylalanine. Only the CDR3 region is kept as DNA, spanning 48 bases read in frame from base 1. V and J lose 5 bases and 4 bases, and a span of 21 bases separates them.

The sequence links TRBV7-3 to TRBJ2-7; the best D guess is TRBD2, with 6 bases matching. Sequencing was carried out using PBMCs. This clonotype was obtained from a man aged 30-40 years in good health and CMV-seropositive. The CDR3 region reads CASSPAQTSSQYEQYF. The nucleotides read TGTGCCAGCAGCCCGGCCCAGACTAGTTCCCAATACGAGCAGTACTTC.